These T cell receptor beta chains were read from a single sample in a study of T cells in Graves' hyperthyroidism and ophthalmopathy. TCRdb called the multiplex PCR reads again in MiXCR, with one record for every CDR3 protein. Of 360,000 or so distinct CDR3 sequences listed, about a fifth were seen once; the top ten hold around 3.4%. Sequencing was done on a sample of blood. The receptor source for this set is a woman between 18 and 29 years old with Graves' hyperthyroidism. CDR3s include the opening cysteine and the closing phenylalanine or tryptophan. A D gene is named only where the DNA matches it firmly. Some rows mark clone size as missing; the rest say once, few, many or name a class of expanded clone.

TGCGCCAGCAGCCATCGGGACGGTGAAGCTTTCTTT | CASSHRDGEAFF | . | TRBJ1-1 | . | TRBV4-1
TGTGCCAGCAGCTCGACAGGGGTAAACGAGCAGTACTTC | CASSSTGVNEQYF | TRBD1 | TRBJ2-7 | . | TRBV28
TGTGCCAGCAGCTTTGGACAGGCGAACACTGAAGCTTTCTTT | CASSFGQANTEAFF | TRBD1 | TRBJ1-1 | many | TRBV12-3/TRBV12-4
TGTGCCAGCAGTCAGAAGGTAATTTACCCTCGGAGCAATCAGCCCCAGCATTTT | CASSQKVIYPRSNQPQHF | . | TRBJ1-5 | many | TRBV12-3/TRBV12-4
TGCGCCAGCAGTGAGGTCACAGGGTTGTTCCCTTACTTC | CASSEVTGLFPYF | . | TRBJ2-7 | . | TRBV10-2
TGTGCCACCAGTGATAGCACACAGGGGAACACTGAAGCTTTCTTT | CATSDSTQGNTEAFF | . | TRBJ1-1 | many | TRBV24-1
TGCGCCAGCAGCCAAGCCATGGGACAGGGATCCGAGCAGTACTTC | CASSQAMGQGSEQYF | TRBD1 | TRBJ2-7 | many | TRBV4-1
TGCGCCAGCAGCCGGCTGGGAGTGGGCTACACCTTC | CASSRLGVGYTF | . | TRBJ1-2 | few | TRBV4-1
TGTGCCAGCTCACTTGGACAGGTATCGTTGAACACTGAAGCTTTCTTT | CASSLGQVSLNTEAFF | TRBD1 | TRBJ1-1 | . | TRBV18
TGTGCCAGCAGTTCCCGGGACAGGGATCAGCCCCAGCATTTT | CASSSRDRDQPQHF | TRBD1 | TRBJ1-5 | many | TRBV12-3/TRBV12-4
TGTGCCACCAGCAGAGATGAAGTTGTAATACGGCTAGAGGGCCCAGCGGAGACCCGGTACTTC | CATSRDEVVIRLEGPAETRYF | . | TRBJ2-5 | once | TRBV15
TGTGCCAGCTCCCCCAGCCAGGACAAGAACACTGAAGCTTTCTTT | CASSPSQDKNTEAFF | . | TRBJ1-1 | . | TRBV18
TGTGCCAGCAGCCTCGGACTAGCGGGGGGGCAGGCATTAAAACAGACCCAGTACTTC | CASSLGLAGGQALKQTQYF | TRBD2 | TRBJ2-5 | . | TRBV4-2
TGTGCCAGCAGAATACACAGCCCGACCGGGGAGCTGTTTTTT | CASRIHSPTGELFF | . | TRBJ2-2 | many | TRBV27
TGTGCCAGCAGTCAACCGGGACAGGGGACCCCCGGGGAGCTGTTTTTT | CASSQPGQGTPGELFF | TRBD1 | TRBJ2-2 | many | TRBV28
TGTGCCACCAGCAGCCGGGACACGTACGAGCAGTACTTC | CATSSRDTYEQYF | . | TRBJ2-7 | many | TRBV15
TGTGCCAGCAGTTACTCGAGAGGTAGGACCACTGAAGCTTTCTTT | CASSYSRGRTTEAFF | . | TRBJ1-1 | many | TRBV6-5
TGCGCCAGCCTTTCGGAGGGAAACACTGAAGCTTTCTTT | CASLSEGNTEAFF | . | TRBJ1-1 | many | TRBV5-1
TGTGCCACCAGCAGAGCCGACAGCCACTCTTGGCACGAGCAGTACTTC | CATSRADSHSWHEQYF | . | TRBJ2-7 | many | TRBV15
TGCAGCGCCAGAGGGGTGGGTACGCAGAGCTCCTACGAGCAGTACTTC | CSARGVGTQSSYEQYF | . | TRBJ2-7 | many | TRBV29-1
TGTGCCAGCACCCTTAGAGGGTTCTATGGCTACACCTTC | CASTLRGFYGYTF | . | TRBJ1-2 | many | TRBV5-5
TGTGCCAGCAGTGAAAACTTTGGTTTAATGAACACTGAAGCTTTCTTT | CASSENFGLMNTEAFF | . | TRBJ1-1 | . | TRBV2
TGTGCCAGCAGCTTAATCCAGGGAGGACTCAAAATCACAGATACGCAGTATTTT | CASSLIQGGLKITDTQYF | . | TRBJ2-3 | . | TRBV7-3
TGCAGTGCTAGTCTAAATGCCGCGGGTCTGGGTCACACCGGGGAGCTGTTTTTT | CSASLNAAGLGHTGELFF | . | TRBJ2-2 | many | TRBV20-1
TGTGCCAGCAGGTGGACGGGGAACACTGAAGCTTTCTTT | CASRWTGNTEAFF | . | TRBJ1-1 | many | TRBV12-3/TRBV12-4
TGTGCTACCGGAACAGATGGCTACACCTTC | CATGTDGYTF | . | TRBJ1-2 | many | TRBV30
TGTGCCAGCAGCGACGTAGGGGGCGAGACCCAGTACTTC | CASSDVGGETQYF | TRBD1 | TRBJ2-5 | many | TRBV7-3
TGTGCCAGCAGCCACATGAACACTGAAGCTTTCTTT | CASSHMNTEAFF | . | TRBJ1-1 | many | TRBV3-1
TGTGCCAGCAGCGCCGGGACAGCTTTTGTCTACGAGCAGTACTTC | CASSAGTAFVYEQYF | TRBD1 | TRBJ2-7 | many | TRBV5-5
TGTGCCAGCATGGCACCGGGGGGCTACACCTTC | CASMAPGGYTF | . | TRBJ1-2 | many | TRBV2
TGTGCCATCACAGAGGGGACAGCTGTCGGGACCATATATTTT | CAITEGTAVGTIYF | TRBD1 | TRBJ1-3 | many | TRBV10-3
TGTGCCACATGGGGACAGGGGCTCTATGGCTACACCTTC | CATWGQGLYGYTF | TRBD1 | TRBJ1-2 | . | TRBV6-1
TGTGCCAGCAGCTTAGTAGGCCGTAGGGGACAGGGGGCGTATACCGGGGAGCTGTTTTTT | CASSLVGRRGQGAYTGELFF | TRBD1 | TRBJ2-2 | many | TRBV11-3
TGTGCCTGGAGCCAAACACGGGGTGGCTACGAGCAGTACTTC | CAWSQTRGGYEQYF | . | TRBJ2-7 | few | TRBV30
TGCAGCGGCGGTCTGAGGGCAGGGACTACGAACACTGAAGCTTTCTTT | CSGGLRAGTTNTEAFF | . | TRBJ1-1 | many | TRBV29-1
TGCGCCAGCAGCCAAGAACTAGCGAGGATCATTGGGGAGACCCAGTACTTC | CASSQELARIIGETQYF | TRBD2 | TRBJ2-5 | . | TRBV4-1
TGTGCCACCAGTGACCAGACAGCTGGCTACACCTTC | CATSDQTAGYTF | . | TRBJ1-2 | . | TRBV24-1
TGCGCCACCTCGAAGGACAGCTATGGCTACACCTTC | CATSKDSYGYTF | . | TRBJ1-2 | many | TRBV5-1
TGTGCCAGCTCACCAACAGGGGCGGCCTATGGCTACACCTTC | CASSPTGAAYGYTF | TRBD1 | TRBJ1-2 | once | TRBV18
TGCGCCAGCAGCCAAGTGCGTATGAACTATGGCTACACCTTC | CASSQVRMNYGYTF | . | TRBJ1-2 | many | TRBV4-1